Below are 28 T cell receptor beta chains sequenced from a single sample in a study of neoadjuvant anti-PD-1 for oral cavity cancer (dated by TCRdb to about 2021). Taken with the paper, the label for time point translates to: after neoadjuvant nivolumab, at surgical resection. The library was obtained by the immunoSEQ multiplex PCR assay. This immuneACCESS table, as held by TCRdb, lists in-frame sequences with V and J called but not all clones. Of the missing ones, under half trace to an unresolved V gene in checked studies; the others have no known cause. This sample holds roughly 40,000 clones; around 79% were observed only once. The ten largest clones add up to 4% to 5.5% of the sample. The sequences come from PBMCs, collected after nivolumab (anti-PD-1) treatment. The receptors originated from a person aged 35-80 years with oral cavity squamous cell carcinoma.

This clone rates as medium-sized (0.01 to 0.1%). J is TRBJ1-1 and V is TRBV2; D might be TRBD1 (5 bases). CDR1 and CDR2 from the germline V gene are SNHLY and FYNNEI. Trimming pared 8 bases from V and 2 bases from J, leaving 9 bases between. The CDR3 spans 12 residues. The CDR3 loop is CASRGDNTEAFF. CDR3 nucleotide sequence: TGTGCCAGCCGAGGGGACAACACTGAAGCTTTCTTT.

The rearrangement uses TRBV7-3 and TRBJ1-1; TRBD1 aligns across 8 bases. Germline lookup yields CDR1 SGHTA and CDR2 FQGTGA. Trimming took 5 bases from V and 2 from J; bases not matched to a gene: 4. CDR3 length: 14 residues. As DNA, the CDR3 is TGTGCCAGCAGCAGTGGACAGGGAAACACTGAAGCTTTCTTT. Its protein is CASSSGQGNTEAFF.

This clone is labeled medium-sized. The gene calls are TRBV15 and TRBJ2-5, with TRBD2 identical over 9 bases. J lost 4 bases, V lost 1 base, and 7 bases had no gene match. Looked up from germline, CDR1 is LNHNV and CDR2 is YYDKDF (reference sequence). This CDR3 is built from 16 residues. Written as DNA, the CDR3 is TGTGCCACCAGCAGAGTCGGTGGGACTAGCAGAGAGACCCAGTACTTC. Translating gives CATSRVGGTSRETQYF.

The J gene is TRBJ1-2, the V gene TRBV6-1, with 7 positions matching TRBD1. The junction had 5 bases not matched to a gene; V was cut back by 6 bases and J by 4 bases. Germline loops: CDR1 MNHNS, CDR2 SASEGT. The CDR3 has 13 residues. The CDR3 coding sequence is TGTGCCAGCAGACCCGGGGACAGCTATGGCTACACCTTC. Its protein is CASRPGDSYGYTF.

The chain employs TRBV5-1 and TRBJ2-1; 12 bases align to TRBD2. Losses at the gene ends were 2 bases for V and 7 bases for J; bases not matched to a gene: 10. Germline V lookup: CDR1 SGHRS, CDR2 YFSETQ. The CDR3 is 17 amino acids. The CDR3 nucleotides are TGCGCCAGCAGCTTAGCCCGCCTAGCGGGGGGGGGAAATGAGCAGTTCTTC. Amino acid sequence: CASSLARLAGGGNEQFF.

DNA for the CDR3: TGTGCCAGCAGCCTAGACCCCGGGACCGGTGGAAAAAAACTGTTTTTT. Translation gives CASSLDPGTGGKKLFF. The rearrangement uses TRBV7-9 and TRBJ1-4, with D tentatively TRBD1 (5 bases). Germline V gives CDR1 SEHNR, CDR2 FQNEAQ (reference sequence). This CDR3 has 16 amino acids. Trimming took off 5 bases at V and 9 bases at J, with 22 bases between the two ends.

The chain recombines TRBV10-1 with TRBJ1-1; D unresolved. Trimming took 0 bases from V and 0 from J, leaving 5 bases between them. The CDR3 loop spans 14 amino acids. CDR1 and CDR2 from the germline V gene are WNHNN and SYGVQD (reference sequence). The DNA of the CDR3 is TGCGCCAGCAGTGAGTCGAGGGTGAACACTGAAGCTTTCTTT. It specifies CASSESRVNTEAFF.

The CDR3 DNA is TGTGCCAGCACAAACAACTACAGAGGGGAGCTGTTTTTT. Translated, it gives CASTNNYRGELFF. The gene calls are TRBV6-5 and TRBJ2-2, with D uncertain. Germline V gives CDR1 MNHEY, CDR2 SVGAGI. CDR3 size: 13 residues. Trimming left V 7 bases short and J 8 bases short, with 14 bases between.

The table lists this clone with a few counts. The chain combines TRBV19 with TRBJ1-5, with D possibly TRBD1 on 6 matching bases. This CDR3 has 17 residues. Germline V gene data show CDR1 as LNHDA and CDR2 as SQIVND (reference sequence). V was shortened by 0 bases and J by 4 bases, with 16 bases between the two germline ends. In nucleotides, the CDR3 is TGTGCCAGTAGTATAGATCTATTGGGGGCAGGGAATCAGCCCCAGCATTTT. Translating it yields CASSIDLLGAGNQPQHF.

This clone showed up just a few times. V and J are TRBV7-8 and TRBJ1-1; 7 nucleotides align to TRBD1. The CDR3 is made up of 14 amino acids. J lost 4 bases, V lost 4 bases, and 6 bases had no gene match. Germline lookup yields CDR1 SGHVS and CDR2 FQNEAQ. This chain's CDR3 is CASSSEGALTEAFF. CDR3 coding DNA: TGTGCCAGCAGCTCTGAGGGGGCGCTCACTGAAGCTTTCTTT.

V gene TRBV5-4 combines with J gene TRBJ1-3; D not certain. CDR1 SGHNT and CDR2 YYREEE come from the germline V gene (reference sequence). With 1 base removed from V and 0 bases from J, the gap between germline ends came to 8 bases. This CDR3 contains 15 residues. The CDR3 here is CASSLSGSSGNTIYF. The DNA for the CDR3 is TGTGCCAGCAGCTTGTCGGGCAGCTCTGGAAACACCATATATTTT.

This chain connects TRBV25-1 to TRBJ1-2; D perhaps matches TRBD1 (5 bases). Germline V gene lookup returns CDR1 MGHDK and CDR2 SYGVNS. CDR3 size: 12 residues. V was clipped by 5 bases and J by 6 bases, with 10 bases between them. The CDR3 reads CASSRGLDGYTF. The CDR3 region has the DNA TGTGCCAGCAGTAGGGGACTCGATGGCTACACCTTC.

The chain combines TRBV5-1 with TRBJ2-7; no reliable D call. Germline V lookup: CDR1 SGHRS, CDR2 YFSETQ. The germline V and J ends were trimmed by 0 bases and 0 bases, with 10 bases remaining between them. CDR3 length: 15 residues. The CDR3, as DNA: TGCGCCAGCAGCTTGGACGGACCAAGCTCCTACGAGCAGTACTTC. Residues: CASSLDGPSSYEQYF.

This clone is labeled as medium-sized. This rearrangement joins TRBV11-2 to TRBJ1-2; the match to TRBD1 covers 7 bases. Germline-derived CDR1 and CDR2 are SGHAT and FQNNGV. Unmatched junction bases numbered 8, after V lost 5 bases and J lost 8 bases. The CDR3 runs 13 residues. CDR3 loop: CASSTDRARGYTF. The CDR3 region has the DNA TGTGCCAGCAGCACTGACAGGGCCCGCGGCTACACCTTC.

This sequence joins TRBV27 and TRBJ2-3, with D possibly matching TRBD2 (5 bases). The CDR3 extends over 16 amino acids. Germline lookup yields CDR1 MNHEY and CDR2 SMNVEV (reference sequence). The V gene lost 2 bases and the J gene lost 6 bases, with 18 bases spanning the gap. In DNA, the CDR3 is TGTGCCAGCAGTTTAAGGGCGGGTCAGACAACTGATACGCAGTATTTT. Its translation is CASSLRAGQTTDTQYF.

V and J are TRBV9 and TRBJ2-5; TRBD2 might be the D (5 bases). Per the germline V gene, CDR1 is SGDLS and CDR2 is YYNGEE. The CDR3 spans 13 residues. Trimming removed 1 base from V and 2 bases from J, with 6 bases in between. The CDR3 DNA follows: TGTGCCAGCAGCGTAACGGGGCAAGAGACCCAGTACTTC. Translated, it gives CASSVTGQETQYF.

This clone has just a few counts. V usage is TRBV19 and J usage is TRBJ1-1, with D perhaps matching TRBD1 (6 bases). Germline CDR1 is LNHDA and CDR2 is SQIVND (reference sequence). V was clipped by 5 bases and J by 3 bases, with 22 bases between them. The CDR3 length is 17 residues. This chain's CDR3 is CASSPAQGFRGDTEAFF. The CDR3 DNA reads TGTGCCAGTAGTCCGGCACAGGGATTCCGGGGGGACACTGAAGCTTTCTTT.

The J gene is TRBJ1-4, the V gene TRBV5-1, with 7 bases aligning to TRBD1. With V trimmed by 4 bases and J by 7 bases, 10 bases remained unmatched. The CDR3 sequence is 15 residues long. CDR1 and CDR2 from the germline V gene are SGHRS and YFSETQ. The DNA of the CDR3 is TGCGCCAGCAGCGCTCAGGGGACAGCGAGTGAAAAACTGTTTTTT. Protein product: CASSAQGTASEKLFF. The full variable domain, rest sourced from reference TRBV5-1 and TRBJ1-4, is KAGVTQTPRYLIKTRGQQVTLSCSPISGHRSVSWYQQTPGQGLQFLFEYFSETQRNKGNFPGRFSGRQFSNSRSEMNVSTLELGDSALYLCASSAQGTASEKLFFGSGTQLSVL.

This clone came up once. The rearrangement uses TRBV4-1 and TRBJ2-1; 7 bases are a match to TRBD2. This CDR3 has 15 residues. CDR1 is MGHRA and CDR2 is YSYEKL in the germline V gene. V lost 2 bases and J lost 3; bases outside the gene matches: 4. CDR3 DNA sequence: TGCGCCAGCAGCCAAACTAGCGCTGTCTACAATGAGCAGTTCTTC. Translated: CASSQTSAVYNEQFF.

The genes are TRBV5-4 and TRBJ1-2; D possibly corresponds to TRBD1 (6 bases). Germline V lookup: CDR1 SGHNT, CDR2 YYREEE (reference sequence). V lost 4 bases, J lost 1 base, and 11 bases lay in between. The CDR3 length is 14 residues. This CDR3 reads CASSLDRSNYGYTF. DNA of the CDR3: TGTGCCAGCAGCCTAGACAGGAGTAACTATGGCTACACCTTC.

J is TRBJ1-1 and V is TRBV7-9; D may be TRBD1 (5 bases). This CDR3 comprises 15 residues. Germline CDR1 and CDR2: SEHNR and FQNEAQ (reference sequence). V lost 5 bases, J lost 5 bases, and 18 bases lay in between. The CDR3 reads CASSQGPGGETEAFF. The CDR3 coding sequence is TGTGCCAGCAGCCAGGGCCCGGGCGGGGAAACTGAAGCTTTCTTT.

The chain links TRBV27 to TRBJ2-1; perhaps TRBD1 as D (5 bases). This CDR3 is 14 amino acids long. The V gene lost 2 bases and the J gene lost 10 bases, with 15 bases spanning the gap. Germline V CDR1 and CDR2: MNHEY, SMNVEV (reference sequence). In DNA, the CDR3 is TGTGCCAGCAGTTTAGGAAAGGGGAAACGGGAGCAGTTCTTC. It specifies CASSLGKGKREQFF.

The chain recombines TRBV27 with TRBJ2-2; D remains ambiguous. Germline V lookup: CDR1 MNHEY, CDR2 SMNVEV (reference sequence). This CDR3 has 15 residues. V gave up 3 bases and J gave up 0 bases, with 8 bases separating them. The CDR3 here is CASSFASPNTGELFF. The CDR3 DNA sequence: TGTGCCAGCAGTTTCGCCAGCCCGAACACCGGGGAGCTGTTTTTT.

This clone was found a few times. The chain employs TRBV19 and TRBJ2-1, with a possible D match to TRBD1 (6 bases). Trimming took 8 bases from V and 10 from J, leaving 18 bases between them. Germline V lookup: CDR1 LNHDA, CDR2 SQIVND (reference sequence). This CDR3 comprises 13 residues. The CDR3 sequence is CASGMLQGQEQFF. As DNA, the CDR3 is TGTGCCAGTGGAATGTTACAGGGCCAGGAGCAGTTCTTC.

The V gene is TRBV11-2, the J gene TRBJ2-7, with D maybe TRBD2 (6 bases). The CDR3 sequence is 15 residues long. CDR1 is SGHAT, CDR2 FQNNGV, per germline. Trimming left V 5 bases short and J 2 bases short, with 16 bases between. In DNA form, the CDR3 reads TGTGCCAGCAGCCCGGCCCGGGACTTTCCCTACGAGCAGTACTTC. Protein: CASSPARDFPYEQYF.

The rearrangement joins TRBV5-1 to TRBJ1-4; unclear D gene. CDR3 length: 15 residues. Trimming shortened V by 3 bases and J by 0 bases, and 9 bases separated the two germline ends. Germline V lookup: CDR1 SGHRS, CDR2 YFSETQ. CDR3: CASSSGLTTNEKLFF. In DNA form, the CDR3 reads TGCGCCAGCAGCTCAGGACTGACAACTAATGAAAAACTGTTTTTT.

V gene TRBV19 combines with J gene TRBJ1-5, with a weak D call TRBD1 (5 bases). Germline V CDR1 and CDR2: LNHDA, SQIVND (reference sequence). V lost 3 bases and J 6 bases, leaving 12 bases between the germline ends. The CDR3 is 14 amino acids. The CDR3 DNA reads as TGTGCCAGTAGTATCCGGGACGGGGGTCAGCCCCAGCATTTT. As protein: CASSIRDGGQPQHF. Supplemented by reference TRBV19 and TRBJ1-5, the full variable domain reads DGGITQSPKYLFRKEGQNVTLSCEQNLNHDAMYWYRQDPGQGLRLIYYSQIVNDFQKGDIAEGYSVSREKKESFPLTVTSAQKNPTAFYLCASSIRDGGQPQHFGDGTRLSIL.

This clone has a handful of counts. CDR3: CASSKEVEGLLNYGYTF. The CDR3, as DNA: TGTGCCAGCAGCAAAGAGGTTGAAGGACTGCTTAACTATGGCTACACCTTC. The rearrangement joins TRBV21-1 to TRBJ1-2. TRBV21-1 corresponds to a pseudogene. CDR3 length: 17 amino acids.